This is a list of T cell receptor beta chains from one sample in a study of T cell changes during pregnancy in multiple sclerosis. Clones were read by immunoSEQ multiplex PCR, and TCRdb kept only the in-frame ones, dropping some. There are over 35,000 clones in the sample; roughly 85% occur only once, and approximately 1% lies in the top ten. The specimen was CD4+ T cells from peripheral blood mononuclear cells, collected after pregnancy. These TCRs come from a female donor with multiple sclerosis, enrolled in a pregnancy study. CDR3s include the opening cysteine and the closing phenylalanine or tryptophan. D genes are given only for firm matches. A clone size is listed for some rows: how often the clone was seen (once, few, many), or a class if it is expanded.

d_call,j_call,v_call,clone_size,cdr3_nt,cdr3_aa
-,TRBJ2-2,TRBV7-3,few,TGTGCCAGCAGCTTAAACCGCGGCACCGGGGAGCTGTTTTTT,CASSLNRGTGELFF
-,TRBJ2-7,TRBV2,-,TGTGCCAGCGGGGGGTCCTTCGCCTACGAGCAGTACTTC,CASGGSFAYEQYF
-,TRBJ1-1,TRBV18,-,TGTGCCAGCTCACCATATCAGGGGTCGAACACTGAAGCTTTCTTT,CASSPYQGSNTEAFF
TRBD1,TRBJ1-2,TRBV11-2,-,TGTGCCAGCAGCCACGGGACAGGAGGGTATGGCTACACCTTC,CASSHGTGGYGYTF
-,TRBJ1-6,TRBV19,-,TGTGCCAGTAGTATAGATTTGGGAGGGACGGATAATTCACCCCTCCACTTT,CASSIDLGGTDNSPLHF
-,TRBJ1-2,TRBV5-1,-,TGCGCCAGCAGCTTGGCCCCGGGAATGGGCTATGGCTACACCTTC,CASSLAPGMGYGYTF
-,TRBJ2-1,TRBV30,-,TGTGCCTCCCGAACAGGGTGGGAGCAGTTCTTC,CASRTGWEQFF
TRBD2,TRBJ2-1,TRBV5-1,-,TGCGCCAGCAGCTCCGGACTAGCGGGCTACAATGAGCAGTTCTTC,CASSSGLAGYNEQFF
-,TRBJ2-5,TRBV2,-,TGTGCCAAAGGAAGCGGTTCTGCCCTGTCCCAAGAGACCCAGTACTTC,CAKGSGSALSQETQYF
-,TRBJ1-4,TRBV9,-,TGTGCCAGCAGCGTCCGGGGGGGCCTTAATGAAAAACTGTTTTTT,CASSVRGGLNEKLFF
-,TRBJ1-4,TRBV7-9,few,TGTGCCAGCAGCTTAATGCAGGGTGAGAATGAAAAACTGTTTTTT,CASSLMQGENEKLFF
TRBD2,TRBJ2-3,TRBV19,-,TGTGCCAGTAGAGGAGGGACTAGGACTAGCGGGCTCACAGATACGCAGTATTTT,CASRGGTRTSGLTDTQYF
TRBD2,TRBJ2-3,TRBV7-9,-,TGTGCCAGCAGCCCAGGAGCCCATAGCGGGAAGGATACGCAGTATTTT,CASSPGAHSGKDTQYF
-,TRBJ2-5,TRBV9,-,TGTGCCAGCAGCGCGCAAGAGACCCAGTACTTC,CASSAQETQYF
-,TRBJ1-5,TRBV7-4,-,TGTGCCAGCAGCTGCCTGGTTGTAGTCTCCCAGCATTTT,CASSCLVVVSQHF
TRBD1,TRBJ1-4,TRBV11-2,-,TGTGCCAGCAGCTTAGGGGACAGGGATTGGGAAAAACTGTTTTTT,CASSLGDRDWEKLFF
TRBD2,TRBJ2-5,TRBV5-1,-,TGCGCCAGCAGCATTAGCGGGGGGGGACTACCTATAGAGACCCAGTACTTC,CASSISGGGLPIETQYF
-,TRBJ1-1,TRBV11-1,-,TGTGCCAGCAGCTTAATCGGGAGGAACACTGAAGCTTTCTTT,CASSLIGRNTEAFF
-,TRBJ1-1,TRBV2,-,TGTGCCAGCAGTGAAGAATCGGGTACTGAAGCTTTCTTT,CASSEESGTEAFF
-,TRBJ1-2,TRBV20-1,-,TGCAGTAACAGATATAATATTGGCTACACCTTC,CSNRYNIGYTF
TRBD2,TRBJ2-2,TRBV19,-,TGTGCCAGTCGGCCGGGGGGGGGCACCGGGGAGCTGTTTTTT,CASRPGGGTGELFF
-,TRBJ1-1,TRBV7-2,-,TGTGCCAGCAGCTTAAAAATTCCAGGTTTGGTGCACGCTGAAGCTTTCTTT,CASSLKIPGLVHAEAFF
TRBD1,TRBJ2-7,TRBV5-1,once,TGCGCCAGCAGCCCCCAGCCCAGGGGGCGAGGCTACGAGCAGTACTTC,CASSPQPRGRGYEQYF
TRBD1,TRBJ2-3,TRBV29-1,-,TGCAGCGTTGGGGACAGGGCCCCAGATACGCAGTATTTT,CSVGDRAPDTQYF
TRBD2,TRBJ2-7,TRBV18,-,TGTGCCAGCTCACCTTTAGCGGGGGGTTTAAACGAGCAGTACTTC,CASSPLAGGLNEQYF
TRBD1,TRBJ2-7,TRBV2,-,TGTGCCAGCAGTGAACAGGGGGTCTCCTACGAGCAGTACTTC,CASSEQGVSYEQYF
-,TRBJ2-5,TRBV11-2,-,TGTGCCAGCAGCTTTTGGAGGGGGCTTCGACAAGAGACCCAGTACTTC,CASSFWRGLRQETQYF
-,TRBJ2-5,TRBV9,-,TGTGCCAGCAGCGTAGACATCTACCAAGAGACCCAGTACTTC,CASSVDIYQETQYF